These 32 T cell receptor beta chains were sequenced from one sample in a study of T cell responses to AZD1222 COVID-19 vaccine. Here immunoSEQ multiplex PCR was the method, and the copy in TCRdb shows in-frame clones only, minus some. The table shows approximately 77,000 clones, with 92% occurring only once. Sequences were derived from peripheral blood, sampled 28 days after the second AZD1222 dose. The receptor source for this set is an adult who received the AZD1222 COVID-19 vaccine.

This chain uses TRBV4-3 with TRBJ2-1; 7 positions match TRBD2. The CDR3 consists of 17 residues. Germline V lookup: CDR1 LGHNA, CDR2 YSLEER. Losses at the gene ends were 0 bases for V and 9 bases for J; bases not matched to a gene: 14. CDR3 DNA sequence: TGCGCCAGCAGCCAAGATAGGGGCGGGAGTTCCTGGGGTGAGCAGTTCTTC. Amino acids: CASSQDRGGSSWGEQFF.

V is TRBV4-1 and J is TRBJ1-1; D remains unclear. V was clipped by 0 bases and J by 4 bases, with 12 bases between them. CDR3 length equals 15 residues. The V gene's germline CDR1 is MGHRA and CDR2 YSYEKL. The CDR3 sequence: CASSQDAPVGTEAFF. CDR3 nucleotides: TGCGCCAGCAGCCAAGATGCACCGGTGGGCACTGAAGCTTTCTTT.

This chain links TRBV2 with TRBJ1-1, with D hard to call. V was shortened by 5 bases and J by 1 base, with 14 bases between the two germline ends. CDR3 size: 15 residues. Germline CDR1 is SNHLY and CDR2 is FYNNEI. In DNA form, the CDR3 reads TGTGCCAGCAGTTCGCGGACCACAGAGAACACTGAAGCTTTCTTT. Translating gives CASSSRTTENTEAFF.

The chain recombines TRBV12-3 or TRBV12-4 with TRBJ2-2, with D unresolved. Trimming pared 3 bases from V and 2 bases from J, leaving 4 bases between. This CDR3 has 13 residues. CDR3 nucleotides: TGTGCCAGCAGTTTCCATAACACCGGGGAGCTGTTTTTT. It translates to CASSFHNTGELFF.

The CDR3 coding sequence is TGTGCCAGCAGCTTGCCGGGACTAGCGGAGTACGAGCAGTACTTC. Protein product: CASSLPGLAEYEQYF. The chain couples TRBV11-2 to TRBJ2-7, with TRBD2 matching 11 bases. The CDR3 totals 15 residues. In germline, CDR1 is SGHAT, CDR2 FQNNGV. Germline trimming cut 3 bases from V and 4 bases from J; bases unmatched to any gene: 5. The full variable domain, completed using reference TRBV11-2 and TRBJ2-7, is EAGVAQSPRYKIIEKRQSVAFWCNPISGHATLYWYQQILGQGPKLLIQFQNNGVVDDSQLPKDRFSAERLKGVDSTLKIQPAKLEDSAVYLCASSLPGLAEYEQYFGPGTRLTVT.

This chain links TRBV14 with TRBJ2-2; tentatively, D is TRBD1 (6 bases). V gave up 0 bases and J gave up 4 bases, with 9 bases separating them. There are 15 residues in the CDR3. Germline V lookup: CDR1 SGHDN, CDR2 FVKESK. DNA for the CDR3: TGTGCCAGCAGCCAAGAGCAGGGGTTCACCGGGGAGCTGTTTTTT. This sequence encodes CASSQEQGFTGELFF.

This clone appeared a few times. V and J are TRBV11-2 and TRBJ1-3; no clear D. Germline V gives CDR1 SGHAT, CDR2 FQNNGV. The length of the CDR3 is 14 residues. The V end was cut by 5 bases, the J end by 1 base, with 9 bases between. In DNA form, the CDR3 reads TGTGCCAGCAGCCCCCCCGGTTCTGGAAACACCATATATTTT. It translates to CASSPPGSGNTIYF.

The V gene is TRBV20-1, the J gene TRBJ2-1; D unresolved. This CDR3 is built from 15 residues. V was trimmed by 3 bases and J by 0 bases, leaving 12 bases between them. Looked up from germline, CDR1 is DFQATT and CDR2 is SNEGSKA (reference sequence). For the CDR3, the DNA is TGCAGTGCTAGTGCGGTCCGGAGCTCCTACAATGAGCAGTTCTTC. Amino acids: CSASAVRSSYNEQFF.

J is TRBJ1-5 and V is TRBV27, with TRBD1 matching 8 bases. The CDR3 loop spans 14 amino acids. V was pared by 6 bases and J by 7 bases, with 8 bases of the junction left unmatched. Germline lookup yields CDR1 MNHEY and CDR2 SMNVEV (reference sequence). The CDR3 sequence: CASSPGTGGQPQHF. In DNA, the CDR3 is TGTGCCAGCAGCCCAGGGACAGGAGGGCAGCCCCAGCATTTT.

This clone has just one count. This chain connects TRBV24-1 to TRBJ2-7, with 7 bases matching TRBD2. The ends lost 7 bases at V and 2 bases at J; junction bases unmatched: 10. From germline, CDR1 is KGHDR and CDR2 SFDVKD. CDR3 length: 15 amino acids. The CDR3 spells CATSKKTGGTYEQYF. Written as DNA, the CDR3 is TGTGCCACCAGCAAAAAGACCGGGGGGACCTACGAGCAGTACTTC.

This sequence joins TRBV7-8 and TRBJ1-1, with D unclear. Germline V gene data show CDR1 as SGHVS and CDR2 as FQNEAQ. The CDR3 contains 14 residues. Between the trimmed V and J ends, which lost 5 bases and 9 bases, there was a span of 19 bases. CDR3 sequence reads: CASSPRRISSQAFF. The CDR3, as DNA: TGTGCCAGCAGCCCCCGGAGGATCTCCTCTCAAGCTTTCTTT.

V gene TRBV9 combines with J gene TRBJ1-2, with D unclear. This CDR3 contains 13 residues. With 0 bases removed from V and 7 bases from J, the gap between germline ends came to 10 bases. CDR1 SGDLS and CDR2 YYNGEE come from the germline V gene. CDR3 region: CASSVDLGRGYTF. The CDR3 bases are TGTGCCAGCAGCGTAGATCTCGGTCGTGGCTACACCTTC.

J is TRBJ2-7 and V is TRBV11-3; 8 bases align to TRBD1. The CDR3 sequence is 15 residues long. J was trimmed by 6 bases and V by 0 bases; bases with no gene match: 7. Per the germline V gene, CDR1 is SGHNT and CDR2 is YENEEA. The CDR3 bases are TGTGCCAGCAGCTTAGATGGGACAGGCGGATCCGAGCAGTACTTC. This gives the protein CASSLDGTGGSEQYF.

The chain is built from TRBV29-1 and TRBJ2-1; TRBD2 matches 11 bases. This CDR3 is 13 amino acids long. Trimming removed 4 bases from V and 4 bases from J; junction bases left unmatched: 0. Germline-derived CDR1 and CDR2 are SQVTM and ANQGSEA. CDR3 sequence (DNA): TGCAGCGTTGTAGCGGGAGGGTACAATGAGCAGTTCTTC. Its protein is CSVVAGGYNEQFF.

Of note for this clone: Other DNA sequences in the same sample also yield this CDR3. The CDR3 DNA reads TGTGCCAGCAGCCCCGGGACAGGATGGCTAGATGAGCAGTTCTTC. As protein: CASSPGTGWLDEQFF. This chain uses TRBV3-1 (or the pseudogene TRBV3-2) with TRBJ2-1, with 8 bases that match TRBD1. Looked up from germline, CDR1 is LGHDT and CDR2 is YNNKEL (reference sequence). The V and J ends lost 4 bases and 8 bases, in that order; junction bases with no gene match: 10. The CDR3 is 15 residues long.

V gene TRBV5-8 combines with J gene TRBJ1-2; TRBD1 agrees at 9 bases. With 4 bases clipped from V and 4 bases from J, the junction kept 5 bases outside the gene matches. The CDR3 loop spans 14 amino acids. Germline V CDR1 and CDR2: SGHTS, YDEGEE. The CDR3 sequence is CASSPGQGTYGYTF. Written as DNA, the CDR3 is TGTGCCAGCAGCCCGGGACAGGGAACCTATGGCTACACCTTC.

The chain combines TRBV2 with TRBJ2-1, with D maybe TRBD1 (6 bases). Germline lookup yields CDR1 SNHLY and CDR2 FYNNEI. The CDR3 sequence is 14 residues long. V was clipped by 5 bases and J by 7 bases, with 15 bases between them. Here the CDR3 DNA reads TGTGCCAGCAGTAAGGCGGCAGGGGAAAATGAGCAGTTCTTC. Protein: CASSKAAGENEQFF. Full variable domain (remainder filled in from reference TRBV2 and TRBJ2-1): EPEVTQTPSHQVTQMGQEVILRCVPISNHLYFYWYRQILGQKVEFLVSFYNNEISEKSEIFDDQFSVERPDGSNFTLKIRSTKLEDSAMYFCASSKAAGENEQFFGPGTRLTVL.

The chain is built from TRBV12-3 or TRBV12-4 and TRBJ2-1; 12 nucleotides align to TRBD2. The CDR3 runs 13 residues. Trimming cost V 6 bases and J 9 bases; bases outside gene matches: 3. The CDR3 coding sequence is TGTGCCAGCAGCTCTAGCGGGAGGGTTGAGCAGTTCTTC. Protein: CASSSSGRVEQFF.

J is TRBJ1-6 and V is TRBV10-3; TRBD1 might be the D (5 bases). Between the trimmed V and J ends, which lost 6 bases and 6 bases, there was a span of 12 bases. The V gene's germline CDR1 is ENHRY and CDR2 SYGVKD. The length of the CDR3 is 14 residues. The CDR3 loop reads CAISPRQGNSPLHF. The CDR3 DNA reads TGTGCCATCAGCCCCCGCCAGGGTAATTCACCCCTCCACTTT.

V gene TRBV2 combines with J gene TRBJ1-5, with 7 bases aligning to TRBD1. Trimming removed 6 bases from V and 1 base from J; junction bases left unmatched: 6. The CDR3 runs 15 residues. The germline gives CDR1 SNHLY, CDR2 FYNNEI. The CDR3 sequence is CASSAYRGSNQPQHF. CDR3 DNA: TGTGCCAGCAGCGCCTACAGGGGAAGCAATCAGCCCCAGCATTTT.

The V and J genes are TRBV6-4 and TRBJ2-1; 8 nucleotides align to TRBD2. CDR3 length: 14 amino acids. With 3 bases clipped from V and 6 bases from J, the junction kept 4 bases outside the gene matches. Germline V lookup: CDR1 MRHNA, CDR2 SNTAGT. The CDR3 loop reads CASSELAGSNEQFF. The CDR3, as DNA: TGTGCCAGCAGTGAATTAGCGGGAAGCAATGAGCAGTTCTTC.

The chain has TRBV7-2 and TRBJ2-1; D perhaps matches TRBD2 (5 bases). V lost 2 bases and J lost 6, with 11 bases in between. CDR1 is SGHTA, CDR2 FQGNSA, per germline. The CDR3 length is 14 residues. CDR3 nucleotides: TGTGCCAGCAGCTTACCGCCCCGGGGCAATGAGCAGTTCTTC. Amino acid sequence: CASSLPPRGNEQFF.

J is TRBJ2-7 and V is TRBV28; D unresolved. The CDR3 consists of 13 residues. Trimming removed 6 bases at V and 4 bases at J, with 13 bases between. The germline V gene encodes CDR1 MDHEN and CDR2 SYDVKM. The CDR3 spells CASRTGPRYEQYF. The CDR3 region has the DNA TGTGCCAGCAGGACCGGGCCCCGTTACGAGCAGTACTTC.

The V gene is TRBV29-1, the J gene TRBJ1-1; D gene unclear. The germline gives CDR1 SQVTM, CDR2 ANQGSEA. CDR3 size: 13 residues. The germline V and J ends were trimmed by 7 bases and 2 bases, with 14 bases remaining between them. CDR3 loop: CSAPQTGNTEAFF. CDR3 DNA sequence: TGCAGCGCCCCGCAAACGGGTAACACTGAAGCTTTCTTT. Full variable domain (outside the CDR3, taken from reference TRBV29-1 and TRBJ1-1): SAVISQKPSRDICQRGTSLTIQCQVDSQVTMMFWYRQQPGQSLTLIATANQGSEATYESGFVIDKFPISRPNLTFSTLTVSNMSPEDSSIYLCSAPQTGNTEAFFGQGTRLTVV.

V and J are TRBV27 and TRBJ1-1, with TRBD1 as a possible D gene (5 bases). CDR3 size: 16 residues. Trimming removed 1 base at V and 1 base at J, with 13 bases between. The germline V gene has CDR1 MNHEY and CDR2 SMNVEV (reference sequence). The DNA of the CDR3 is TGTGCCAGCAGTTTATGGACACCCCGCGGGAACACTGAAGCTTTCTTT. It translates to CASSLWTPRGNTEAFF.

This clone occurred once. The V gene is TRBV19, the J gene TRBJ2-7; D perhaps matches TRBD1 (5 bases). Per the germline V gene, CDR1 is LNHDA and CDR2 is SQIVND (reference sequence). The CDR3 is 15 residues long. The ends were cut back, 2 bases at V and 4 bases at J, with 15 bases in the middle. CDR3 residues: CASSITGQETYEQYF. Written as DNA, the CDR3 is TGTGCCAGTAGTATAACAGGACAAGAAACATACGAGCAGTACTTC.

The chain carries TRBV7-9 and TRBJ2-1, with D perhaps TRBD2 (6 bases). Trimming left V 5 bases short and J 2 bases short, with 13 bases between. Germline V lookup: CDR1 SEHNR, CDR2 FQNEAQ (reference sequence). The CDR3 is made up of 15 amino acids. The CDR3 DNA reads TGTGCCAGCAGCCCGCCCGGGGGAGCCTACAATGAGCAGTTCTTC. It codes for CASSPPGGAYNEQFF.

The rearrangement uses TRBV7-3 and TRBJ2-1; no reliable D call. CDR1 and CDR2 (germline): SGHTA, FQGTGA. CDR3 length equals 16 residues. Trimming removed 0 bases at V and 4 bases at J, with 13 bases between. This chain's CDR3 is CASSLTRTGLYNEQFF. The CDR3 DNA reads as TGTGCCAGCAGCTTAACTCGCACCGGGCTTTACAATGAGCAGTTCTTC.

The chain uses TRBV5-1 and TRBJ2-5; 10 nucleotides line up with TRBD2. CDR1 and CDR2 from the germline V gene are SGHRS and YFSETQ. The V and J ends lost 1 base and 7 bases, in that order; junction bases with no gene match: 19. This CDR3 is built from 19 residues. The CDR3 DNA sequence: TGCGCCAGCAGCTTGCCCCAAGGGAGGGCTAGCGGGAGCGTTGTGACCCAGTACTTC. This sequence encodes CASSLPQGRASGSVVTQYF.

The chain joins TRBV5-4 to TRBJ2-7, with TRBD2 matching over 10 bases. Germline lookup yields CDR1 SGHNT and CDR2 YYREEE (reference sequence). Losses at the gene ends were 0 bases for V and 0 bases for J; bases not matched to a gene: 3. This CDR3 spans 16 amino acids. CDR3 residues: CASSLGLAGASYEQYF. The CDR3 DNA follows: TGTGCCAGCAGCTTGGGCCTAGCGGGAGCCTCCTACGAGCAGTACTTC.

The chain uses TRBV6-1 and TRBJ1-2; no definite D call. This CDR3 comprises 15 residues. CDR1 is MNHNS, CDR2 SASEGT, per germline. V was pared by 2 bases and J by 1 base, with 11 bases between. CDR3 bases: TGTGCCAGCAGTGAAAGCCTTTCACTTAACTATGGCTACACCTTC. Encoded protein: CASSESLSLNYGYTF.

This sequence joins TRBV5-1 and TRBJ1-5; 12 nucleotides agree with TRBD1. The CDR3 contains 15 residues. With 4 bases clipped from V and 5 bases from J, the junction kept 4 bases outside the gene matches. Germline V CDR1 and CDR2: SGHRS, YFSETQ. The CDR3 sequence is CASSPGQGAYQPQHF. The CDR3 DNA is TGCGCCAGCAGCCCGGGACAGGGGGCGTATCAGCCCCAGCATTTT.